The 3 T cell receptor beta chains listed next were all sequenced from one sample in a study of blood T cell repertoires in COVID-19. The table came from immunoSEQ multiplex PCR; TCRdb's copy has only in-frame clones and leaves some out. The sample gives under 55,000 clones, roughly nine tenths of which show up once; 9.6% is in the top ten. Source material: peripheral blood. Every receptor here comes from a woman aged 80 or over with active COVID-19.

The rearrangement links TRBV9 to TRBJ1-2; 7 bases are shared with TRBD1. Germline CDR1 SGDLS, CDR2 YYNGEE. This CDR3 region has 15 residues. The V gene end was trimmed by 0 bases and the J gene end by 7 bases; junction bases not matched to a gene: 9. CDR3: CASSVEVGGAGGYTF. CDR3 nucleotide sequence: TGTGCCAGCAGCGTAGAAGTAGGGGGCGCTGGTGGCTACACCTTC.

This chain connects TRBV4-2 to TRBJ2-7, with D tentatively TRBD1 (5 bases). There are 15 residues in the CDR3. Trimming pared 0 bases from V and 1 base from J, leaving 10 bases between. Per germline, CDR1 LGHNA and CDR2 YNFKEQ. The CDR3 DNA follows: TGTGCCAGCAGCCAAGAACCCACAGGTTCCTACGAGCAGTACTTC. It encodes CASSQEPTGSYEQYF.

The CDR3 DNA reads as TGTGCCAGCAGCCTCCGGGGGTCTAATGAAAAACTGTTTTTT. Translation gives CASSLRGSNEKLFF. The chain has TRBV7-2 and TRBJ1-4, with a weak D call TRBD1 (5 bases). Germline V gene sequence: CDR1 SGHTA, CDR2 FQGNSA. The V gene lost 5 bases and the J gene lost 3 bases, with 10 bases spanning the gap. The CDR3 covers 14 residues.